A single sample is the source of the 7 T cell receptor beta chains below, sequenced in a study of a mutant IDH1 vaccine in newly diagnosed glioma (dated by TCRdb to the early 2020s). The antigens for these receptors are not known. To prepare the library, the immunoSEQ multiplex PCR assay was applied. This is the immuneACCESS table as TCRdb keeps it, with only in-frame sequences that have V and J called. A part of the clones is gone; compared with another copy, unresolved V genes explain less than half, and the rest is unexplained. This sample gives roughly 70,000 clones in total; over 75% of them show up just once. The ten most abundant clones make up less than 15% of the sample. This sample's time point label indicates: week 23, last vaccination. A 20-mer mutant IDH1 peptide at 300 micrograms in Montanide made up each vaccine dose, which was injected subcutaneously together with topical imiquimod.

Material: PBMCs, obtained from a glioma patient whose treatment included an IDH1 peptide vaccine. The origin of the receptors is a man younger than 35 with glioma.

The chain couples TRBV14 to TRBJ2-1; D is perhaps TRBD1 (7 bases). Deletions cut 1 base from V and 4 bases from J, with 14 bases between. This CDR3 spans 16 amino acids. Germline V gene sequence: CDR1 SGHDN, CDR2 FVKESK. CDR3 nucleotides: TGTGCCAGCAGCCAAGTCAGGGGGGCCCTTTACAATGAGCAGTTCTTC. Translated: CASSQVRGALYNEQFF.

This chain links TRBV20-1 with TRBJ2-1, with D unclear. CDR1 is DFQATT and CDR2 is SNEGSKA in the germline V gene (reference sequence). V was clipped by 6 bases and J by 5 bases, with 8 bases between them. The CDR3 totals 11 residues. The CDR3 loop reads CSALKHNEQFF. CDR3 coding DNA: TGCAGTGCCTTGAAGCACAATGAGCAGTTCTTC.

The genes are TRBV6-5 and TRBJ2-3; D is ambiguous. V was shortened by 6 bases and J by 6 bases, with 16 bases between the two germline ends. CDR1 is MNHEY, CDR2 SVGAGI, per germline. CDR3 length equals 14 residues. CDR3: CASSTGYLEDTQYF. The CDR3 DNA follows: TGTGCCAGCAGCACCGGATACCTCGAGGATACGCAGTATTTT.

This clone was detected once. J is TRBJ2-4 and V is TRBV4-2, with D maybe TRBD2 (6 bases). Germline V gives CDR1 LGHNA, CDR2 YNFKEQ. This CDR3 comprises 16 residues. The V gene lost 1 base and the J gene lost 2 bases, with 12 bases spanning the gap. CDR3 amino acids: CASSQGGGGTKNIQYF. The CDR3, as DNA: TGTGCCAGCAGCCAAGGAGGTGGGGGGACCAAAAACATTCAGTACTTC.

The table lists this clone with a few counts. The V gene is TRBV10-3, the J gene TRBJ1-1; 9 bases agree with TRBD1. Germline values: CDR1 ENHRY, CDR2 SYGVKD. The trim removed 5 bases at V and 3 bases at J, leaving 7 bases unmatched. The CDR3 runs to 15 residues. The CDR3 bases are TGTGCCATCAGTACAGGGGGCGAAAAGGACACTGAAGCTTTCTTT. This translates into CAISTGGEKDTEAFF.

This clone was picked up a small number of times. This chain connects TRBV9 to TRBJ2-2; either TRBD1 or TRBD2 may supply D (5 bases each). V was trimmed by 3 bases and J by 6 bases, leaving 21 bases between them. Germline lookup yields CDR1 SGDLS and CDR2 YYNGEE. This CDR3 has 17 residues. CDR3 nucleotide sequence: TGTGCCAGCAGCGCCACCTCCGGGACCTCCCTCTCCGGGGAGCTGTTTTTT. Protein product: CASSATSGTSLSGELFF. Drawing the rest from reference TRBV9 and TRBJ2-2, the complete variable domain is DSGVTQTPKHLITATGQRVTLRCSPRSGDLSVYWYQQSLDQGLQFLIQYYNGEERAKGNILERFSAQQFPDLHSELNLSSLELGDSALYFCASSATSGTSLSGELFFGEGSRLTVL.

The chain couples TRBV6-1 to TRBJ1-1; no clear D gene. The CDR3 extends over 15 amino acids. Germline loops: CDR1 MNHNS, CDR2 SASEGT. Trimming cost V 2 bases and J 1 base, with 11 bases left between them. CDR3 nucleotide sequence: TGTGCCAGCAGTGAAAAGGTCGGGGAGAACACTGAAGCTTTCTTT. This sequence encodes CASSEKVGENTEAFF.